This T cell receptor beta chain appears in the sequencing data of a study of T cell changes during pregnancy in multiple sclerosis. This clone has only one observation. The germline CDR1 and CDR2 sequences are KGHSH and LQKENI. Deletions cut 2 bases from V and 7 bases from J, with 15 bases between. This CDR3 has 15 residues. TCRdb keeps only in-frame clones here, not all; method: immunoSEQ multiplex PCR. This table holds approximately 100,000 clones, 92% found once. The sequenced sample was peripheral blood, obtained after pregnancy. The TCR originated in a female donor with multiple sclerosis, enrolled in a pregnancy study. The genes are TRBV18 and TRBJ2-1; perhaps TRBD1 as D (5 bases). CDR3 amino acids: CASSPTGPSMNEQFF. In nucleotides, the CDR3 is TGTGCCAGCTCACCAACAGGTCCGTCCATGAATGAGCAGTTCTTC.